This TCR gamma chain was captured by sequencing in a study of gamma-delta T cells after stem cell transplantation listed by TCRdb under 2016. Receptors were amplified or captured by RT-PCR. TCRdb records Illumina MiSeq as the sequencer. Clones were re-identified by TCRdb from the public reads with CATT, and rows with the same DNA were merged. In this sample the table shows about 1,800 gamma-chain clones, less than 3.5% of which occur a single time. The ten most abundant clones make up over 25% of the sample. From the cysteine up to the phenylalanine, the CDR3 has a length of 19 residues. Here the CDR3 DNA is all that survives: 57 bases in frame from base 1. Looking up the germline V gene (reference sequence) yields CDR1 GITISATS and CDR2 ISYDGTV. Here V drops 0 bases and J drops 5 bases, and the junction holds 10 bases not matched to any gene. Concerning this clone: Its target antigen remains unknown. No per-base quality is available; no much larger clone lies one base away.

The sequenced sample was gamma-delta T cells. Recombination joined TRGV9 with TRGJP. This clonotype originated in a human donor. It is not recorded whose cells these are; they may come from a transplant donor. The nucleotides read TGTGCCTTGTGGGAGGTGCGGGTAAGGAAAGAGTTGGGCAAAAAAATCAAGGTATTT. Its protein is CALWEVRVRKELGKKIKVF.